These 27 T cell receptor beta chains were sequenced from one sample in a study of T cell clonality in common variable immunodeficiency. Whole-study findings and limits: Reportedly, TCR beta sequences from common variable immunodeficiency showed fewer deletions and N-nucleotide insertions.

Sequenced by immunoSEQ multiplex PCR; TCRdb stores in-frame clones only, minus some. This table holds around 33,000 clones with no singletons; the top ten claim about 29%. Their antigen targets remain unknown. Material: peripheral blood mononuclear cells. These receptor sequences come from a human donor with common variable immunodeficiency.

This clone has ten or more counts. The read stops 3 residues short of the end of the CDR3; the missing end is completed from the germline J gene. The same CDR3 arises from other DNA sequences in this sample as well. The chain has TRBV30 and TRBJ1-1; a possible D gene is TRBD1 (5 bases). With 2 bases removed from V and 3 bases from J, the gap between germline ends came to 10 bases. Germline CDR1 GTSNPN, CDR2 SVGIG (reference sequence). The CDR3 is 13 amino acids. The part of the CDR3 DNA that was read is TGTGCCTGGAGTTACGGGGGTGACACTGAA. Its protein is CAWSYGGDTE. The whole CDR3 reads CAWSYGGDTEAFF.

There are a few counts of this clone. Coverage ceases 3 residues before the CDR3 finishes, and the germline J gene fills in the end. The rearrangement uses TRBV6-2 or TRBV6-3 and TRBJ2-2, with no clear D. V lost 3 bases and J 5 bases, leaving 16 bases between the germline ends. CDR3 size: 16 residues. Germline CDR1 and CDR2: MNHEY and SVGEGT. Incomplete CDR3 DNA: TGTGCCAGCAGTTATCCATTTAGTGACGGGACCGGGGAG. Translated, it gives CASSYPFSDGTGE. In full, the CDR3 reads CASSYPFSDGTGELFF.

Only a few counts were recorded for this clone. Read data end 3 residues before the CDR3 end; the end is taken from the germline J gene. J is TRBJ1-2 and V is TRBV7-3; a weak D match, TRBD1 (6 bases). The CDR3 is made up of 13 amino acids. CDR1 is SGHTA, CDR2 FQGTGA, per germline. V dropped 5 bases and J dropped 4 bases, with 11 bases sitting between them. Here the CDR3 reads CASSPTGSYGYTF. CDR3 DNA (partial): TGTGCCAGCAGCCCCACAGGGAGCTATGGC.

Comment on this clone: The sequence runs out 3 residues before the end of the CDR3; the remainder is reconstructed from the germline J gene. This chain connects TRBV19 to TRBJ1-1; the match to TRBD1 covers 9 bases. V shed 3 bases, J shed 3 bases, and the junction held 5 bases outside the gene matches. The CDR3 extends over 15 amino acids. Germline CDR1 and CDR2: LNHDA and SQIVND (reference sequence). The CDR3 bases that were read are TGTGCCAGTAGTATGGGGACAGGGAGAGACACTGAA. Translated: CASSMGTGRDTE. The whole CDR3 protein reads CASSMGTGRDTEAFF. The full variable domain, in which reference TRBV19 and TRBJ1-1 provide the parts outside the CDR3, is DGGITQSPKYLFRKEGQNVTLSCEQNLNHDAMYWYRQDPGQGLRLIYYSQIVNDFQKGDIAEGYSVSREKKESFPLTVTSAQKNPTAFYLCASSMGTGRDTEAFFGQGTRLTVV.

On this clone: The CDR3 end is not reached by the read, which stops 3 residues before it; the germline J gene fills it in. This chain uses TRBV18 with TRBJ1-2; weak D call: TRBD1 (5 bases). CDR1 and CDR2 from the germline V gene are KGHSH and LQKENI. CDR3 length: 16 residues. CDR3 loop: CASSPPQPGRLGGYTF. CDR3 bases read: TGTGCCAGCTCACCACCGCAGCCAGGGCGATTGGGCGGC. Drawing the rest from reference TRBV18 and TRBJ1-2, the complete variable domain is NAGVMQNPRHLVRRRGQEARLRCSPMKGHSHVYWYRQLPEEGLKFMVYLQKENIIDESGMPKERFSAEFPKEGPSILRIQQVVRGDSAAYFCASSPPQPGRLGGYTFGSGTRLTVV.

This clone was counted many times. The read ends 3 residues early relative to the CDR3; the germline J gene fills the gap. V is TRBV5-1 and J is TRBJ1-1, with D possibly being TRBD1 (5 bases). Per the germline V gene, CDR1 is SGHRS and CDR2 is YFSETQ. CDR3 size: 12 residues. This CDR3 reads CASSGSTVEAFF. CDR3 bases read: TGCGCCAGCAGCGGCTCGACAGTAGAA. Drawing the rest from reference TRBV5-1 and TRBJ1-1, the complete variable domain is KAGVTQTPRYLIKTRGQQVTLSCSPISGHRSVSWYQQTPGQGLQFLFEYFSETQRNKGNFPGRFSGRQFSNSRSEMNVSTLELGDSALYLCASSGSTVEAFFGQGTRLTVV.

This clone was seen at least ten times. From the germline J gene comes the end of the CDR3, since the read stops 3 residues before it. This chain joins TRBV10-3 and TRBJ1-2; 8 bases align to TRBD1. The CDR3 consists of 13 residues. The germline V gene has CDR1 ENHRY and CDR2 SYGVKD. With V trimmed by 11 bases and J by 6 bases, 11 bases remained unmatched. The covered CDR3 bases are TGTGCCTCTCGGCCTCAGGGGGCACATGGC. Its translation is CASRPQGAHG. The whole CDR3 region reads CASRPQGAHGYTF.

In regard to this clone: Read data end 3 residues before the CDR3 end; the end is taken from the germline J gene. The V call is TRBV18, the J call TRBJ1-1; 7 bases map to TRBD1. Trimming at V came to 7 bases and at J to 0 bases, leaving 5 bases not matched to a gene. Germline assignment: CDR1 KGHSH and CDR2 LQKENI. This CDR3 is 14 amino acids long. Incomplete CDR3 DNA: TGTGCCAGCTTATTGGGACAGATGAACACTGAA. Protein product: CASLLGQMNTE. The CDR3, in full, reads CASLLGQMNTEAFF.

Many counts were recorded for this clone. The read halts 3 residues ahead of the CDR3 end, with the missing end drawn from the germline J gene. The V and J genes are TRBV20-1 and TRBJ1-3; D gene unclear. Germline CDR1 DFQATT, CDR2 SNEGSKA (reference sequence). The CDR3 covers 12 residues. The V gene lost 3 bases and the J gene lost 3 bases, with 6 bases spanning the gap. CDR3 DNA, as far as it was read: TGCAGTGCTAGGACTTTTGGAAACACC. Its protein product is CSARTFGNT. Given in full, the CDR3 is CSARTFGNTIYF.

To note about this clone: The CDR3 is cut off 3 residues early in the read; its end comes from the germline J gene. The rearrangement links TRBV19 to TRBJ2-7, with D tentatively TRBD2 (5 bases). The CDR3 has 13 amino acids. Germline V CDR1 and CDR2: LNHDA, SQIVND (reference sequence). V was pared by 8 bases and J by 5 bases, with 16 bases between. The CDR3 DNA, read in part, is TGTGCCAGTCGTCAAGGAGGTAGGGACGAG. This codes for CASRQGGRDE. The entire CDR3 protein is CASRQGGRDEQYF.

Turning to this clone: The read stops 3 residues short of the end of the CDR3; the missing end is completed from the germline J gene. The rearrangement joins TRBV30 to TRBJ1-2, with D tentatively TRBD1 (5 bases). The CDR3 is 15 amino acids. The V and J ends lost 2 bases and 4 bases respectively, with 17 bases between them. The germline V gene has CDR1 GTSNPN and CDR2 SVGIG (reference sequence). The CDR3 region is CAWSPTRSGSYGYTF. The CDR3 DNA, read in part, is TGTGCCTGGAGTCCGACCCGCTCAGGGAGCTATGGC.

This clone was seen a handful of times. The read stops 3 residues short of the end of the CDR3; the missing end is completed from the germline J gene. This chain connects TRBV19 to TRBJ2-6, with a possible D match to TRBD2 (6 bases). Germline V gene lookup returns CDR1 LNHDA and CDR2 SQIVND (reference sequence). The germline V and J ends were trimmed by 3 bases and 0 bases, with 15 bases remaining between them. The CDR3 is 18 amino acids. CDR3 DNA (partial): TGTGCCAGTAGTATGGGGGGACGGAGAGCCTCTGGGGCCAACGTC. It yields the protein CASSMGGRRASGANV. The CDR3 in full is CASSMGGRRASGANVLTF.

With regard to this clone: The read halts 3 residues ahead of the CDR3 end, with the missing end drawn from the germline J gene. The chain employs TRBV7-6 and TRBJ2-7, with TRBD2 matching over 8 bases. This CDR3 has 14 residues. J gave up 0 bases and V 5 bases, and 3 bases lay outside the gene matches. Germline V gene lookup returns CDR1 SGHVS and CDR2 FNYEAQ. CDR3 amino acids: CASSVSGSSYEQYF. Incomplete CDR3 DNA: TGTGCCAGCAGCGTAAGCGGGAGCTCCTACGAG.

This clone was seen many times. The CDR3 end lies 3 residues beyond the end of the read and is filled in from the germline J gene. J is TRBJ2-7 and V is TRBV5-6; no firm D call. The CDR3 is made up of 14 amino acids. CDR1 and CDR2 (germline): SGHDT, YYEEEE. With 2 bases removed from V and 0 bases from J, the gap between germline ends came to 9 bases. The CDR3 bases that were read are TGTGCCAGCAGCTTCGATCACAGCTCCTACGAG. Amino acids: CASSFDHSSYE. The CDR3 reads in full as CASSFDHSSYEQYF.

This clone was seen a handful of times. The sequence runs out 3 residues before the end of the CDR3; the remainder is reconstructed from the germline J gene. The V gene is TRBV5-6, the J gene TRBJ1-2, with TRBD1 matching over 9 bases. Trimming at V came to 4 bases and at J to 4 bases, leaving 5 bases not matched to a gene. The CDR3 extends over 14 amino acids. Germline CDR1 SGHDT, CDR2 YYEEEE. CDR3 bases read: TGTGCCAGCAGCCCCGGGACAGGGCTCTATGGC. Translation gives CASSPGTGLYG. The entire CDR3 reads CASSPGTGLYGYTF.

This clone was seen a few times. The CDR3 loop reads CASSIGRDQPQHF. Partial CDR3 DNA: TGTGCCAGTAGTATAGGCCGGGATCAGCCC. The rearrangement uses TRBV19 and TRBJ1-5; D remains unclear. The CDR3 goes on 3 residues after the read ends, and that part is filled in from the germline J gene. CDR1 is LNHDA, CDR2 SQIVND, per germline (reference sequence). Trimming stripped 1 base from V and 5 bases from J, with 6 bases between. The CDR3 is made up of 13 amino acids.

CDR3 residues: CAGKLAGSYEQYF. The sequenced CDR3 bases are TGTGCCGGCAAACTAGCGGGATCTTACGAG. The chain has TRBV2 and TRBJ2-7; 10 bases fit TRBD2. The missing CDR3 end, 3 residues past where the read stops, is filled in from the germline J gene. The CDR3 runs 13 residues. With V trimmed by 11 bases and J by 4 bases, 8 bases remained unmatched. The germline CDR1 and CDR2 sequences are SNHLY and FYNNEI.

There are many counts of this clone. The CDR3 end lies 3 residues beyond the end of the read and is filled in from the germline J gene. J is TRBJ1-2 and V is TRBV28; no definite D call. The germline CDR1 and CDR2 sequences are MDHEN and SYDVKM. This CDR3 spans 18 amino acids. The ends were cut back, 5 bases at V and 0 bases at J, with 22 bases in the middle. The CDR3 region is CASSSRLGLPGSNYGYTF. The covered CDR3 bases are TGTGCCAGCAGTAGCCGGTTGGGCCTTCCTGGGTCTAACTATGGC.

Regarding this clone: The read finishes 3 residues shy of the CDR3 end, and the germline J gene is used to complete it. The V gene is TRBV29-1, the J gene TRBJ2-7; possibly TRBD2 for D (7 bases). Per germline, CDR1 SQVTM and CDR2 ANQGSEA. This CDR3 has 13 residues. V was trimmed by 5 bases and J by 0 bases, leaving 11 bases between them. The sequenced CDR3 bases are TGCAGCGTTCAGAGGGGGGGCTCCTACGAG. Protein: CSVQRGGSYE. The full CDR3 protein reads CSVQRGGSYEQYF.

The DNA read from the CDR3 is TGTGCCAGCAGCGACTTGCGAAGCTCCTACAATGAG. Protein: CASSDLRSSYNE. From start to end, the CDR3 is CASSDLRSSYNEQFF. The V and J genes are TRBV11-1 and TRBJ2-1; D gene unclear. The sequenced fragment ends 3 residues before the CDR3 boundary, so the rest is inferred from the germline J gene. V lost 5 bases and J 0 bases, leaving 11 bases between the germline ends. CDR1 is SGHAT, CDR2 FQDESV, per germline (reference sequence). CDR3 length: 15 residues.

This clone was seen repeatedly, ten times or more. The CDR3 is cut off 3 residues early in the read; its end comes from the germline J gene. The chain uses TRBV19 and TRBJ2-7; TRBD2 matches at 9 bases. Unmatched junction bases numbered 7, after V lost 5 bases and J lost 2 bases. The CDR3 sequence is 15 residues long. The germline V gene encodes CDR1 LNHDA and CDR2 SQIVND (reference sequence). The CDR3 reads CASSLKAGGTYEQYF. Incomplete CDR3 DNA: TGTGCCAGTAGTTTGAAAGCGGGAGGAACCTACGAG. Full variable domain (outside the CDR3, taken from reference TRBV19 and TRBJ2-7): DGGITQSPKYLFRKEGQNVTLSCEQNLNHDAMYWYRQDPGQGLRLIYYSQIVNDFQKGDIAEGYSVSREKKESFPLTVTSAQKNPTAFYLCASSLKAGGTYEQYFGPGTRLTVT.

Worth noting for this clone: The CDR3 end is not reached by the read, which stops 3 residues before it; the germline J gene fills it in. V is TRBV6-4 and J is TRBJ2-4; 7 bases align to TRBD1. The CDR3 totals 14 residues. The germline V gene encodes CDR1 MRHNA and CDR2 SNTAGT. Trimming removed 6 bases from V and 8 bases from J; junction bases left unmatched: 10. The covered CDR3 bases are TGTGCCAGCAGCCCCGGGGCAGGGGGTGACATT. Protein sequence: CASSPGAGGDI. The full CDR3 is CASSPGAGGDIQYF.

This clone appeared a few times. The CDR3 bases that were read are TGTGCCAGCAGCTTAGCAAGCGGGTTGGGCAATGAG. Residues: CASSLASGLGNE. In full, the CDR3 is CASSLASGLGNEQFF. The V call is TRBV13, the J call TRBJ2-1, with D perhaps TRBD2 (6 bases). Read sequence stops 3 residues before the CDR3 end, and the germline J gene provides the missing end. CDR3 length: 15 residues. Germline CDR1 PRHDT, CDR2 FYEKMQ (reference sequence). V lost 1 base, J lost 6 bases, and 13 bases lay in between.

This clone was counted many times. The CDR3 is cut off 3 residues early in the read; its end comes from the germline J gene. This rearrangement joins TRBV20-1 to TRBJ2-5, with TRBD2 matching over 7 bases. This CDR3 comprises 13 residues. V lost 2 bases to trimming and J lost 3 bases; unmatched junction nucleotides: 3. Germline CDR1 reads DFQATT; CDR2 reads SNEGSKA (reference sequence). The CDR3 loop is CSARSLAEETQYF. CDR3 DNA, as far as it was read: TGCAGTGCTAGATCCCTAGCGGAAGAGACC.

Turning to this clone: Read data end 3 residues before the CDR3 end; the end is taken from the germline J gene. J is TRBJ2-7 and V is TRBV11-2; 7 nucleotides line up with TRBD1. The trim removed 6 bases at V and 3 bases at J, leaving 8 bases unmatched. The CDR3 runs 14 residues. Germline values: CDR1 SGHAT, CDR2 FQNNGV. The covered CDR3 bases are TGTGCCAGCAGGAGGGACAGTGAGAGCTACGAG. Translating gives CASRRDSESYE. The entire CDR3 sequence reads CASRRDSESYEQYF.

This clone was detected a few times. Read data end 3 residues before the CDR3 end; the end is taken from the germline J gene. The V call is TRBV18, the J call TRBJ1-2, with D hard to call. Germline CDR1 KGHSH, CDR2 LQKENI. The CDR3 loop spans 13 amino acids. The CDR3 DNA, read in part, is TGTGCCAGCTCACCCACCAACCCTCAGGGC. It codes for CASSPTNPQG. From start to end, the CDR3 is CASSPTNPQGYTF.

With regard to this clone: The CDR3 end is not reached by the read, which stops 3 residues before it; the germline J gene fills it in. The J gene is TRBJ1-1, the V gene TRBV30; unclear D gene. Per the germline V gene, CDR1 is GTSNPN and CDR2 is SVGIG (reference sequence). This CDR3 contains 11 residues. This CDR3 is CAWRVGPEAFF. The DNA read from the CDR3 is TGTGCCTGGAGGGTTGGGCCCGAA.